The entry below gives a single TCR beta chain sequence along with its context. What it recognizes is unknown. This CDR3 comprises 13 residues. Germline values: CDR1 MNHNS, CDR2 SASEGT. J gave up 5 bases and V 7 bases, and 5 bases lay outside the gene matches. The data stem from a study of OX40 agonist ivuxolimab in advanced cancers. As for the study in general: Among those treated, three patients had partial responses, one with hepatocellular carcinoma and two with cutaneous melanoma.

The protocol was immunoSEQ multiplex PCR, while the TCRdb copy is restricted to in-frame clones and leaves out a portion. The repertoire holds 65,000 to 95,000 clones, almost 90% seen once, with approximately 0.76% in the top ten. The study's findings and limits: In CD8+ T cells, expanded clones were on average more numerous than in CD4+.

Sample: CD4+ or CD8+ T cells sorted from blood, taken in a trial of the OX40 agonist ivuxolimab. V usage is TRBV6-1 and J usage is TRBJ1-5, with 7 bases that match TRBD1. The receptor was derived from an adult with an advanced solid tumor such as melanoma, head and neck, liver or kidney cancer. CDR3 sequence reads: CASKDREDQPQHF. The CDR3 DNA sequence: TGTGCCAGCAAAGACAGGGAGGATCAGCCCCAGCATTTT.